Listed below are T cell receptor beta chains from one sample, sequenced in a study of blood T cell repertoires in COVID-19. The table came from immunoSEQ multiplex PCR; TCRdb's copy has only in-frame clones and leaves some out. The profile shows some 180,000 clones, about 86% of them singletons. Sequenced material: peripheral blood. All receptors come from a woman in her 70s who had recovered from COVID-19. CDR3s include the opening cysteine and the closing phenylalanine or tryptophan. Fields, in order: clone size, J gene, V gene, D gene, CDR3 length, CDR3 DNA, CDR3 protein. The D gene is left open where the match is weak. Some rows have no size entry. The others give once, few or many, or a class for an expanded clone.

abundance: NA
j_gene: TRBJ2-2
v_gene: TRBV5-1
d_gene: NA
len: 15
CDR3nt: TGCGCCAGCAGAGAAGATTCGGTGGGAGCCGGGGAGCTGTTTTTT
CDR3aa: CASREDSVGAGELFF

abundance: NA
j_gene: TRBJ2-2
v_gene: TRBV23-1
d_gene: NA
len: 15
CDR3nt: TGCGCCAGCAGTCAAAGGGGTAGGCATACCGGGGAGCTGTTTTTT
CDR3aa: CASSQRGRHTGELFF

abundance: NA
j_gene: TRBJ2-2
v_gene: TRBV9
d_gene: NA
len: 12
CDR3nt: TGTGCCAGCAGCGAGCCCACCGGGGAGCTGTTTTTT
CDR3aa: CASSEPTGELFF

abundance: once
j_gene: TRBJ2-5
v_gene: TRBV28
d_gene: NA
len: 15
CDR3nt: TGTGCCAGCAGTTTATCCCCCGGACACTGGGAGACCCAGTACTTC
CDR3aa: CASSLSPGHWETQYF

abundance: NA
j_gene: TRBJ2-7
v_gene: TRBV28
d_gene: TRBD2
len: 18
CDR3nt: TGTGCCACTCTCCCATGGGGGCGGGAGGGGCCACGGGGGGACGAGCAGTACTTC
CDR3aa: CATLPWGREGPRGDEQYF

abundance: NA
j_gene: TRBJ2-1
v_gene: TRBV11-3
d_gene: NA
len: 14
CDR3nt: TGTGCCAGCAGCTTAGCGGGAGTGGGTAATGAGCAGTTCTTC
CDR3aa: CASSLAGVGNEQFF

abundance: NA
j_gene: TRBJ1-3
v_gene: TRBV29-1
d_gene: TRBD1
len: 13
CDR3nt: TGCAGCGCCGGACAGGGGGCCGGAAACACCATATATTTT
CDR3aa: CSAGQGAGNTIYF

abundance: NA
j_gene: TRBJ1-2
v_gene: TRBV2
d_gene: NA
len: 12
CDR3nt: TGTGCCAGCAGTGAATGGGGGGACCAATACACCTTC
CDR3aa: CASSEWGDQYTF

abundance: NA
j_gene: TRBJ2-6
v_gene: TRBV18
d_gene: TRBD1
len: 16
CDR3nt: TGTGCCAGCTCACCGGACAGGGCGGCCGGGGCCAACGTCCTGACTTTC
CDR3aa: CASSPDRAAGANVLTF

abundance: NA
j_gene: TRBJ2-6
v_gene: TRBV6-5
d_gene: NA
len: 14
CDR3nt: TGTGCCAGCCAACCTAGCGATGGGGCCAACGTCCTGACTTTC
CDR3aa: CASQPSDGANVLTF

abundance: NA
j_gene: TRBJ2-1
v_gene: TRBV5-1
d_gene: TRBD2
len: 14
CDR3nt: TGCGCCAGCAGCTTTCCGACTAGCTCCAATGAGCAGTTCTTC
CDR3aa: CASSFPTSSNEQFF

abundance: once
j_gene: TRBJ2-5
v_gene: TRBV27
d_gene: NA
len: 15
CDR3nt: TGTGCCAGCAGTTTATCCATTGCCGGGGAAGAGACCCAGTACTTC
CDR3aa: CASSLSIAGEETQYF

abundance: NA
j_gene: TRBJ1-2
v_gene: TRBV7-2
d_gene: NA
len: 14
CDR3nt: TGTGCCAGCAGCTTAGGAACAGGGCGCGGGGGCTACACCTTC
CDR3aa: CASSLGTGRGGYTF

abundance: NA
j_gene: TRBJ1-2
v_gene: TRBV18
d_gene: NA
len: 13
CDR3nt: TGTGCCAGCTCACCACAGGACAGATATGGCTACACCTTC
CDR3aa: CASSPQDRYGYTF

abundance: NA
j_gene: TRBJ2-1
v_gene: TRBV27
d_gene: TRBD2
len: 15
CDR3nt: TGTGCCAGCAGCCGGGATCGGGGGGTCTCCCGGGAGCAGTTCTTC
CDR3aa: CASSRDRGVSREQFF

abundance: NA
j_gene: TRBJ2-7
v_gene: TRBV10-3
d_gene: TRBD1
len: 12
CDR3nt: TGTGCCATTCGGCAGGGGGAGTACGAGCAGTACTTC
CDR3aa: CAIRQGEYEQYF

abundance: NA
j_gene: TRBJ1-1
v_gene: TRBV6-2/TRBV6-3
d_gene: NA
len: 14
CDR3nt: TGTGCCAGCAGTTACCCCGTGGGGGCGGCTGAAGCTTTCTTT
CDR3aa: CASSYPVGAAEAFF

abundance: NA
j_gene: TRBJ1-2
v_gene: TRBV12-1
d_gene: NA
len: 13
CDR3nt: TGTGCCAGCAGCTTTCCGACAGGGGGTGGCTACACCTTC
CDR3aa: CASSFPTGGGYTF

abundance: NA
j_gene: TRBJ2-7
v_gene: TRBV5-1
d_gene: TRBD2
len: 16
CDR3nt: TGCGCCAGCAGCGTGTACCCGGTCGGGACTAACTACGAGCAGTACTTC
CDR3aa: CASSVYPVGTNYEQYF

abundance: NA
j_gene: TRBJ2-7
v_gene: TRBV5-1
d_gene: TRBD1
len: 15
CDR3nt: TGCGCCAGCAGCTTGGCCGGGACAGCCCCCTACGAGCAGTACTTC
CDR3aa: CASSLAGTAPYEQYF

abundance: NA
j_gene: TRBJ2-3
v_gene: TRBV6-2/TRBV6-3
d_gene: NA
len: 15
CDR3nt: TGTGCCAGCAGTTACTCGAGGACTTACGGAGATACGCAGTATTTT
CDR3aa: CASSYSRTYGDTQYF

abundance: NA
j_gene: TRBJ2-7
v_gene: TRBV5-1
d_gene: NA
len: 12
CDR3nt: TGCGCCAGCAGCCTTCTAGGCTACGAGCAGTACTTC
CDR3aa: CASSLLGYEQYF

abundance: once
j_gene: TRBJ2-7
v_gene: TRBV6-5
d_gene: NA
len: 15
CDR3nt: TGTGCCAGCAGCCCCCGGGCCTGGGAGGCCTACGAGCAGTACTTC
CDR3aa: CASSPRAWEAYEQYF

abundance: NA
j_gene: TRBJ2-1
v_gene: TRBV5-1
d_gene: TRBD2
len: 16
CDR3nt: TGCGCCAGCAGCCTAACCACCGGGAGGGCCTACAATGAGCAGTTCTTC
CDR3aa: CASSLTTGRAYNEQFF

abundance: NA
j_gene: TRBJ2-3
v_gene: TRBV7-2
d_gene: NA
len: 12
CDR3nt: TGTGCCAGCAGCCCAGGGACAGATACGCAGTATTTT
CDR3aa: CASSPGTDTQYF

abundance: NA
j_gene: TRBJ2-5
v_gene: TRBV19
d_gene: NA
len: 15
CDR3nt: TGTGCCAGTAGGGCCCGTGGGGCGGGGAGGGAGACCCAGTACTTC
CDR3aa: CASRARGAGRETQYF

abundance: NA
j_gene: TRBJ1-6
v_gene: TRBV5-6
d_gene: NA
len: 14
CDR3nt: TGTGCCAGCAGCTTGGAGAGACAGAATTCACCCCTCCACTTT
CDR3aa: CASSLERQNSPLHF

abundance: NA
j_gene: TRBJ1-1
v_gene: TRBV30
d_gene: TRBD1
len: 12
CDR3nt: TGTGCCTGGAGTGGGACAGGGTGGGAAGCTTTCTTT
CDR3aa: CAWSGTGWEAFF

abundance: NA
j_gene: TRBJ2-2
v_gene: TRBV9
d_gene: TRBD2
len: 16
CDR3nt: TGTGCCAGCAGCCCACCCGAGGGTAGCGGGAGGGTGGGTCTGTTTTTT
CDR3aa: CASSPPEGSGRVGLFF

abundance: NA
j_gene: TRBJ2-2
v_gene: TRBV19
d_gene: NA
len: 16
CDR3nt: TGTGCCAGTAGTATCTGGGCTAGCGCAAACACCGGGGAGCTGTTTTTT
CDR3aa: CASSIWASANTGELFF

abundance: NA
j_gene: TRBJ2-7
v_gene: TRBV3-1/TRBV3-2
d_gene: TRBD1
len: 14
CDR3nt: TGTGCCAGCAGCCAAGGAGACAGGGATGGCGAGCAGTACTTC
CDR3aa: CASSQGDRDGEQYF

abundance: NA
j_gene: TRBJ2-7
v_gene: TRBV27
d_gene: NA
len: 14
CDR3nt: TGTGCCAGCAGTTGGGGGCGGATGTCCTACGAGCAGTACTTC
CDR3aa: CASSWGRMSYEQYF

abundance: NA
j_gene: TRBJ2-5
v_gene: TRBV7-9
d_gene: NA
len: 15
CDR3nt: TGTGCCAGCAGCTTACCCGCCACTAGCCAAGAGACCCAGTACTTC
CDR3aa: CASSLPATSQETQYF

abundance: NA
j_gene: TRBJ2-5
v_gene: TRBV3-1/TRBV3-2
d_gene: NA
len: 16
CDR3nt: TGTGCCAGCAGCCAAGATGGCGGGGGCTGGGGAGAGACCCAGTACTTC
CDR3aa: CASSQDGGGWGETQYF

abundance: NA
j_gene: TRBJ2-2
v_gene: TRBV4-2
d_gene: TRBD2
len: 16
CDR3nt: TGTGCCAGCAGCCGCGGGCGGGGCAGCGGGGCCGGGGAGCTGTTTTTT
CDR3aa: CASSRGRGSGAGELFF

abundance: NA
j_gene: TRBJ2-5
v_gene: TRBV7-7
d_gene: TRBD2
len: 14
CDR3nt: TGTGCTAGCAGCAGGACTAGCCTCCAAGAGACCCAGTACTTC
CDR3aa: CASSRTSLQETQYF

abundance: NA
j_gene: TRBJ1-1
v_gene: TRBV5-1
d_gene: NA
len: 14
CDR3nt: TGCGCCAGCAAGAACCAGGGGAGTAGTTTTGAAGCTTTCTTT
CDR3aa: CASKNQGSSFEAFF

abundance: NA
j_gene: TRBJ2-1
v_gene: TRBV5-6
d_gene: TRBD1
len: 13
CDR3nt: TGTGCCAGCAGGCCCGGACAGGGGCAGAAGCAGTTCTTC
CDR3aa: CASRPGQGQKQFF

abundance: NA
j_gene: TRBJ1-2
v_gene: TRBV28
d_gene: NA
len: 15
CDR3nt: TGTGCCAGCACCCCGGACGACAGGACCACGGGGGGCTACACCTTC
CDR3aa: CASTPDDRTTGGYTF

abundance: NA
j_gene: TRBJ1-6
v_gene: TRBV5-1
d_gene: TRBD1
len: 16
CDR3nt: TGCGCCAGCAGCTTGGCCGTCGGACAGGGGGGTTCACCCCTCCACTTT
CDR3aa: CASSLAVGQGGSPLHF

abundance: NA
j_gene: TRBJ2-5
v_gene: TRBV18
d_gene: NA
len: 13
CDR3nt: TGTGCCAGCTCAGCCCTCGAGAGAGAGACCCAGTACTTC
CDR3aa: CASSALERETQYF

abundance: NA
j_gene: TRBJ2-3
v_gene: TRBV19
d_gene: NA
len: 14
CDR3nt: TGTGCCAGTAGTATAGGGCAGGTCACAGATACGCAGTATTTT
CDR3aa: CASSIGQVTDTQYF

abundance: NA
j_gene: TRBJ1-2
v_gene: TRBV7-9
d_gene: NA
len: 14
CDR3nt: TGTGCCAGCAGCTTAGGTGGGGGGGAATATGGCTACACCTTC
CDR3aa: CASSLGGGEYGYTF

abundance: NA
j_gene: TRBJ2-5
v_gene: TRBV5-4
d_gene: TRBD2
len: 15
CDR3nt: TGTGCCAGCAGCCCGAGCGGGAGGGCCCGAGAGACCCAGTACTTC
CDR3aa: CASSPSGRARETQYF

abundance: NA
j_gene: TRBJ1-2
v_gene: TRBV25-1
d_gene: NA
len: 13
CDR3nt: TGTGCCAGCAGTGAGGGGCAGGGGTACGGCTACACCTTC
CDR3aa: CASSEGQGYGYTF

abundance: NA
j_gene: TRBJ2-3
v_gene: TRBV19
d_gene: NA
len: 15
CDR3nt: TGTGCCAGTAGTACCCTCAGCGGGTACCCAGATACGCAGTATTTT
CDR3aa: CASSTLSGYPDTQYF

abundance: NA
j_gene: TRBJ1-2
v_gene: TRBV6-5
d_gene: NA
len: 15
CDR3nt: TGTGCCAGCAGTTACTTCCAGCAGGCCTCGGGGGGCTACACCTTC
CDR3aa: CASSYFQQASGGYTF

abundance: NA
j_gene: TRBJ2-1
v_gene: TRBV5-1
d_gene: TRBD2
len: 18
CDR3nt: TGCGCCAGCAGCTTGGGGGGCCTACTAGCGGGAGACGACAATGAGCAGTTCTTC
CDR3aa: CASSLGGLLAGDDNEQFF

abundance: NA
j_gene: TRBJ1-5
v_gene: TRBV28
d_gene: NA
len: 13
CDR3nt: TGTGCCAGCAGTTTATTTAGGACGGGGGAGCAGCATTTT
CDR3aa: CASSLFRTGEQHF

abundance: NA
j_gene: TRBJ2-3
v_gene: TRBV19
d_gene: TRBD1
len: 13
CDR3nt: TGTGCCAGTAGACAGGGGGCTGGAGATACGCAGTATTTT
CDR3aa: CASRQGAGDTQYF

abundance: once
j_gene: TRBJ2-5
v_gene: TRBV20-1
d_gene: NA
len: 10
CDR3nt: TGCAGTGGCGGGGAAGAGACCCAGTACTTC
CDR3aa: CSGGEETQYF

abundance: once
j_gene: TRBJ2-3
v_gene: TRBV19
d_gene: NA
len: 15
CDR3nt: TGTGCCAGTAGTATGGGGGCGGGAGTTGCGGATACGCAGTATTTT
CDR3aa: CASSMGAGVADTQYF

abundance: many
j_gene: TRBJ2-7
v_gene: TRBV5-1
d_gene: TRBD2
len: 18
CDR3nt: TGCGCCAGCAGCTTGCGGACTAGGCTGGTAGGGATCACCTACGAGCAGTACTTC
CDR3aa: CASSLRTRLVGITYEQYF

abundance: NA
j_gene: TRBJ2-1
v_gene: TRBV19
d_gene: TRBD2
len: 17
CDR3nt: TGTGCCAGTACCGAGACTAGCGCCTCACGCCGGCCGGATGAGCAGTTCTTC
CDR3aa: CASTETSASRRPDEQFF

abundance: NA
j_gene: TRBJ1-5
v_gene: TRBV7-7
d_gene: NA
len: 13
CDR3nt: TGTGCCAGCAGCTTAGTTGCTGGGCAGGGGACGAATTTT
CDR3aa: CASSLVAGQGTNF

abundance: NA
j_gene: TRBJ1-5
v_gene: TRBV7-2
d_gene: TRBD1
len: 15
CDR3nt: TGTGCCAGCAGCCCCGGACAGGGACCGGGTCAGCCCCAGCATTTT
CDR3aa: CASSPGQGPGQPQHF

abundance: NA
j_gene: TRBJ2-7
v_gene: TRBV2
d_gene: TRBD1
len: 15
CDR3nt: TGTGCCAGCACCGACAGGGGGGGCCCCCTGGGCGAGCAGTACTTC
CDR3aa: CASTDRGGPLGEQYF

abundance: NA
j_gene: TRBJ2-5
v_gene: TRBV7-8
d_gene: TRBD1
len: 16
CDR3nt: TGTGCCAGCAGCTTAGCTCGGGACAGGGGGCGAGAGACCCAGTACTTC
CDR3aa: CASSLARDRGRETQYF